Listed below are T cell receptor beta chains from one sample, sequenced in a study of T cells in Graves' hyperthyroidism and ophthalmopathy. TCRdb re-derived calls from the multiplex PCR reads in MiXCR, one entry per CDR3 protein. The top ten hold roughly 60% of the sample, which has hundreds of thousands of distinct CDR3 sequences, roughly 20% seen once. Specimen: blood. All receptors derive from a man between 25 and 39 years old with Graves' ophthalmopathy. Each CDR3 is given with its conserved first and last residue. The order of the fields is clone size, V gene, D gene, J gene, CDR3 DNA, CDR3 protein. A D gene is named only where the DNA matches it firmly. Size is omitted from some rows. Given values are once, few, many or a class for expanded clones.

abundance: NA; v_gene: TRBV7-2; d_gene: NA; j_gene: TRBJ2-2; CDR3nt: TGTGCCAGCAGCTTATACCTGGGGGGCGCATACACCGGGGAGCTGTTTTTT; CDR3aa: CASSLYLGGAYTGELFF
abundance: NA; v_gene: TRBV24-1; d_gene: NA; j_gene: TRBJ2-1; CDR3nt: TGTGCCACCAGTGACACTAGTGAGGAGCAGTTCTTC; CDR3aa: CATSDTSEEQFF
abundance: few; v_gene: TRBV5-6; d_gene: NA; j_gene: TRBJ2-3; CDR3nt: TGTGCCAGCAGCTTGGAGGGTAGGCGGGGCTTGGTTGGGACGCAGTATTTT; CDR3aa: CASSLEGRRGLVGTQYF
abundance: few; v_gene: TRBV15; d_gene: NA; j_gene: TRBJ2-7; CDR3nt: TGTGCCACCAGCAGAGATAGGGCCAGGGCCGACGAGCAGTACTTC; CDR3aa: CATSRDRARADEQYF
abundance: NA; v_gene: TRBV2; d_gene: TRBD2; j_gene: TRBJ2-7; CDR3nt: TGTGCCAGCAGTAGCGGGAGGAACTCCTACGAGCAGTACTTC; CDR3aa: CASSSGRNSYEQYF
abundance: many; v_gene: TRBV28; d_gene: TRBD2; j_gene: TRBJ2-7; CDR3nt: TGTGCCAGCAGTTCGGGACGGATGACTAGCGGGAGGTGGGGCGAGCAGTACTTC; CDR3aa: CASSSGRMTSGRWGEQYF
abundance: many; v_gene: TRBV2; d_gene: TRBD2; j_gene: TRBJ2-1; CDR3nt: TGTGCCAGCAGTGACGAGACTAGCGGGAGTAAGGATGAGCAGTTCTTC; CDR3aa: CASSDETSGSKDEQFF
abundance: many; v_gene: TRBV6-1; d_gene: NA; j_gene: TRBJ1-1; CDR3nt: TGTGCCAGCAGTTACGGGCCGGGACCGGAGGGCACTGAAGCTTTCTTT; CDR3aa: CASSYGPGPEGTEAFF
abundance: NA; v_gene: TRBV6-1; d_gene: NA; j_gene: TRBJ1-1; CDR3nt: TGTGCCAGCAGTATGGACTCCCCCGGGGCGAACACTGAAGCTTTCTTT; CDR3aa: CASSMDSPGANTEAFF
abundance: many; v_gene: TRBV27; d_gene: NA; j_gene: TRBJ1-1; CDR3nt: TGTGCCAGCAGTTTATTCGGGGGACCGAACACTGAAGCTTTCTTT; CDR3aa: CASSLFGGPNTEAFF
abundance: NA; v_gene: TRBV19; d_gene: NA; j_gene: TRBJ2-3; CDR3nt: TGTGCCAGTGGCTTTGGGGCTTCCGATACGCAGTATTTT; CDR3aa: CASGFGASDTQYF
abundance: few; v_gene: TRBV7-6; d_gene: TRBD2; j_gene: TRBJ2-3; CDR3nt: TGTGCCAGCAGCTTAGGTTCGGGAGGGGGTACAGATACGCAGTATTTT; CDR3aa: CASSLGSGGGTDTQYF
abundance: NA; v_gene: TRBV6-1; d_gene: NA; j_gene: TRBJ2-7; CDR3nt: TGTGCCAGCACAGCAACGACTAATCGATACGAGCAGTACTTC; CDR3aa: CASTATTNRYEQYF
abundance: NA; v_gene: TRBV24-1; d_gene: NA; j_gene: TRBJ1-1; CDR3nt: TGTGCCACCAGTGGTAACTTGAACACTGAAGCTTTCTTT; CDR3aa: CATSGNLNTEAFF
abundance: NA; v_gene: TRBV12-5; d_gene: TRBD1; j_gene: TRBJ2-5; CDR3nt: TGTGCTAGTGCCTGGACAGGGAAAGAGACCCAGTACTTC; CDR3aa: CASAWTGKETQYF
abundance: few; v_gene: TRBV27; d_gene: NA; j_gene: TRBJ2-7; CDR3nt: TGTGCCAGCAGTCCCGGGCCGGCCTACGAGCAGTACTTC; CDR3aa: CASSPGPAYEQYF
abundance: NA; v_gene: TRBV5-1; d_gene: NA; j_gene: TRBJ2-2; CDR3nt: TGCGCCAGCAGCTCCGGACTCTACCCGACGAACACCGGGGAGCTGTTTTTT; CDR3aa: CASSSGLYPTNTGELFF
abundance: few; v_gene: TRBV5-1; d_gene: NA; j_gene: TRBJ2-2; CDR3nt: TGCGCCAGCAGCTTGCCTACTGACAATGCCGGGGAGCTGTTTTTT; CDR3aa: CASSLPTDNAGELFF
abundance: NA; v_gene: TRBV19; d_gene: NA; j_gene: TRBJ2-1; CDR3nt: TGTGCCAGTAGTAACCGGGGGAGAGGGTACAATGAGCAGTTCTTC; CDR3aa: CASSNRGRGYNEQFF
abundance: NA; v_gene: TRBV2; d_gene: NA; j_gene: TRBJ1-2; CDR3nt: TGTGCCAGCAGTGACAGGGCGGGATACTATGGCTACACCTTC; CDR3aa: CASSDRAGYYGYTF
abundance: NA; v_gene: TRBV9; d_gene: NA; j_gene: TRBJ2-7; CDR3nt: TGTGCCAGCAGCGTACAGCCCCCCAGTAGGGGAGGTAACGAGCAGTACTTC; CDR3aa: CASSVQPPSRGGNEQYF
abundance: few; v_gene: TRBV12-3/TRBV12-4; d_gene: TRBD2; j_gene: TRBJ2-7; CDR3nt: TGTGCCAGCAGTTTACATCCAGCGGGAGTTAACGAGCAGTACTTC; CDR3aa: CASSLHPAGVNEQYF
abundance: many; v_gene: TRBV2; d_gene: NA; j_gene: TRBJ2-7; CDR3nt: TGTGCCAGCAGTGACAAGCCTTCGAGTCCCTACGAGCAGTACTTC; CDR3aa: CASSDKPSSPYEQYF
abundance: many; v_gene: TRBV11-1; d_gene: TRBD2; j_gene: TRBJ2-1; CDR3nt: TGTGCCAGCAGCTTACGCCGACCGGGACTAGCGGGAGGGCCATCTGAGTTCTTC; CDR3aa: CASSLRRPGLAGGPSEFF
abundance: few; v_gene: TRBV12-3/TRBV12-4; d_gene: NA; j_gene: TRBJ1-1; CDR3nt: TGTGCCAGCAGTTTAGGCGCGTCTGCTTTCTTT; CDR3aa: CASSLGASAFF
abundance: NA; v_gene: TRBV19; d_gene: NA; j_gene: TRBJ1-5; CDR3nt: TGTGCCACCAAGACTCTACTGTACAGGGATCAGCCCCAGCATTTT; CDR3aa: CATKTLLYRDQPQHF
abundance: few; v_gene: TRBV28; d_gene: TRBD1; j_gene: TRBJ1-5; CDR3nt: TGTGCCAGCAGTTTTTGGGACAGGGGGAGCAATCAGCCCCAGCATTTT; CDR3aa: CASSFWDRGSNQPQHF
abundance: NA; v_gene: TRBV10-2; d_gene: NA; j_gene: TRBJ1-2; CDR3nt: TGCGCCAGCAGTGAGTCGATAGGAACAGGCAGCTATGGCTACACCTTC; CDR3aa: CASSESIGTGSYGYTF
abundance: few; v_gene: TRBV20-1; d_gene: TRBD1; j_gene: TRBJ1-5; CDR3nt: TGCAGTGCTCTTGACAGGGACGCTCAGCCCCAGCATTTT; CDR3aa: CSALDRDAQPQHF
abundance: NA; v_gene: TRBV5-1; d_gene: TRBD1; j_gene: TRBJ1-6; CDR3nt: TGCGCCAGCAGCCCTGGACAGGGGCTTTGGGATAATTCACCCCTCCACTTT; CDR3aa: CASSPGQGLWDNSPLHF
abundance: NA; v_gene: TRBV20-1; d_gene: TRBD2; j_gene: TRBJ2-5; CDR3nt: TGCAGTGCTATTCTAGCGGGGACATTGGAGACCCAGTACTTC; CDR3aa: CSAILAGTLETQYF
abundance: few; v_gene: TRBV20-1; d_gene: NA; j_gene: TRBJ2-7; CDR3nt: TGCAGTGCGCCAGCGGCGAGCTCCTACGAGCAGTACTTC; CDR3aa: CSAPAASSYEQYF
abundance: many; v_gene: TRBV28; d_gene: TRBD2; j_gene: TRBJ2-7; CDR3nt: TGTGCCAGCAGTTTGGAGGGACTAGCGCCCTACGAGCAGTACTTC; CDR3aa: CASSLEGLAPYEQYF
abundance: NA; v_gene: TRBV2; d_gene: TRBD2; j_gene: TRBJ2-1; CDR3nt: TGTGCCAGCAGTGGGACTAGCTCCTACAATGAGCAGTTCTTC; CDR3aa: CASSGTSSYNEQFF
abundance: few; v_gene: TRBV20-1; d_gene: NA; j_gene: TRBJ1-2; CDR3nt: TGCAGTGCTAGAGATTTGGTGGGGCTTAAAAATGGCTACACCTTC; CDR3aa: CSARDLVGLKNGYTF
abundance: NA; v_gene: TRBV19; d_gene: TRBD2; j_gene: TRBJ2-1; CDR3nt: TGTGCCAGTAGTTACCGGGAGGGCCTAAATGAGCAGTTCTTC; CDR3aa: CASSYREGLNEQFF
abundance: few; v_gene: TRBV27; d_gene: TRBD2; j_gene: TRBJ2-1; CDR3nt: TGTGCCAGCAGTTTAGGATTCGGTGTACAGCGGGGCTACAATGAGCAGTTCTTC; CDR3aa: CASSLGFGVQRGYNEQFF
abundance: few; v_gene: TRBV12-3/TRBV12-4; d_gene: TRBD1; j_gene: TRBJ1-5; CDR3nt: TGTGCCAGCAGGCAGGGGGTCAAGGAGCCCCAGCATTTT; CDR3aa: CASRQGVKEPQHF
abundance: few; v_gene: TRBV20-1; d_gene: NA; j_gene: TRBJ2-7; CDR3nt: TGCAGTGCTAGAGATTTAGGTTCCTACGAGCAGTACTTC; CDR3aa: CSARDLGSYEQYF
abundance: few; v_gene: TRBV7-9; d_gene: NA; j_gene: TRBJ2-5; CDR3nt: TGTGCCAGCAGCCCGGCGACGTCGGAGACCCAGTACTTC; CDR3aa: CASSPATSETQYF
abundance: many; v_gene: TRBV5-1; d_gene: NA; j_gene: TRBJ1-5; CDR3nt: TGCGCCAGCAGCTTGTCGGGGGCGGCAGGTCAGCCCCAGCATTTT; CDR3aa: CASSLSGAAGQPQHF
abundance: few; v_gene: TRBV5-6; d_gene: NA; j_gene: TRBJ2-5; CDR3nt: TGTGCCAGCAGCAACACAGAAAACGTTGAGACCCAGTACTTC; CDR3aa: CASSNTENVETQYF
abundance: few; v_gene: TRBV28; d_gene: NA; j_gene: TRBJ2-3; CDR3nt: TGTGCCAGCAGCCTCAGGGTGGGCACAGATACGCAGTATTTT; CDR3aa: CASSLRVGTDTQYF
abundance: many; v_gene: TRBV12-3/TRBV12-4; d_gene: NA; j_gene: TRBJ2-7; CDR3nt: TGTGCCAGCAGCTTGTGGATCCAAAACGAGCAGTACTTC; CDR3aa: CASSLWIQNEQYF
abundance: NA; v_gene: TRBV4-1; d_gene: NA; j_gene: TRBJ1-6; CDR3nt: TGCGCCAGCAGCCAAGAAGGGCAGAGCTCCTATAATTCACCCCTCCACTTT; CDR3aa: CASSQEGQSSYNSPLHF
abundance: few; v_gene: TRBV27; d_gene: NA; j_gene: TRBJ2-7; CDR3nt: TGTGCCAGCAGTTTTCAAGGGGACGAGGACGAGCAGTACTTC; CDR3aa: CASSFQGDEDEQYF